This T cell receptor (beta chain) comes out of a study of OX40 agonist ivuxolimab in advanced cancers. Study-level points and caveats: More expanded clones were seen, on average, in CD8+ T cells than in CD4+. Blood T cells, both CD4+ and CD8+, expanded clonally by week 6 at 0.1 to 3.0 mg/kg. Near-lowest levels of clonal expansion characterized partial responders at 0.1-3.0 mg/kg.

Concerning this clone: Its antigen is still unknown.

The table came from immunoSEQ multiplex PCR; TCRdb's copy has only in-frame clones and leaves some out. The sample includes fewer than 120,000 clones, roughly 87% seen only once; the top ten take around 0.27%. Autoimmune disease history or systemic immunosuppression barred patients. The source was CD4+ or CD8+ T cells sorted from blood, collected in a trial of the OX40 agonist ivuxolimab. The clonotype comes from an adult with an advanced solid tumor such as melanoma, head and neck, liver or kidney cancer.

DNA of the CDR3: TGTGCCAGTAGTATTTCTGGCCCGGGAGGAGTCAGCAATCAGCCCCAGCATTTT. Translation: CASSISGPGGVSNQPQHF. The chain combines TRBV19 with TRBJ1-5; no definite D call. The length of the CDR3 is 18 residues. CDR1 is LNHDA, CDR2 SQIVND, per germline (reference sequence). Trimming stripped 3 bases from V and 1 base from J, with 19 bases between.